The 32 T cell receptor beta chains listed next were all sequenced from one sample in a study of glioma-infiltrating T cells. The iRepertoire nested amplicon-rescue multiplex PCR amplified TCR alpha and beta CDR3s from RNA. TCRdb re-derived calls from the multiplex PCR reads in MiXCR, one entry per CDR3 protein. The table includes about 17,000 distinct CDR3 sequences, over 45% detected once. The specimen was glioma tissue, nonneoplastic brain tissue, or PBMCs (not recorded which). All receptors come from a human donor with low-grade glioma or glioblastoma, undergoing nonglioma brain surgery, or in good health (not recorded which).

CDR3: CASSPLAGSYNEQFF. As DNA, the CDR3 is TGTGCCAGCTCACCTCTGGCGGGGTCCTACAATGAGCAGTTCTTC. The chain joins TRBV18 to TRBJ2-1, with a possible D match to TRBD2 (6 bases). V lost 3 bases and J 1 base, leaving 10 bases between the germline ends. Germline V lookup: CDR1 KGHSH, CDR2 LQKENI. This CDR3 region has 15 residues.

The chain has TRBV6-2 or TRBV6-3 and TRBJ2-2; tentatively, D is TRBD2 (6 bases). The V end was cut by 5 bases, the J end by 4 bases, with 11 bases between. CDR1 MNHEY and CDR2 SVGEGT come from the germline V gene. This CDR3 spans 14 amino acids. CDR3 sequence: CASSQRVITGELFF. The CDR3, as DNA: TGTGCCAGCAGTCAGCGGGTCATCACCGGGGAGCTGTTTTTT.

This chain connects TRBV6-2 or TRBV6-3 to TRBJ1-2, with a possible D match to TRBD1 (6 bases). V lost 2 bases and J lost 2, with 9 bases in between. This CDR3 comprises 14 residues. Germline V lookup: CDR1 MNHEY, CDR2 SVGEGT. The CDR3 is CASSYRGRNYGYTF. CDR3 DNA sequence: TGTGCCAGCAGTTACCGGGGGCGGAACTATGGCTACACCTTC.

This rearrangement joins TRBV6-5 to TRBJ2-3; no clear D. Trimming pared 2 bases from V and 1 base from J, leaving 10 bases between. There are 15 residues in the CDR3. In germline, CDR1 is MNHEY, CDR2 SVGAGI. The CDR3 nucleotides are TGTGCCAGCAGTTACGGTATCGGGCGCACAGATACGCAGTATTTT. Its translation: CASSYGIGRTDTQYF.

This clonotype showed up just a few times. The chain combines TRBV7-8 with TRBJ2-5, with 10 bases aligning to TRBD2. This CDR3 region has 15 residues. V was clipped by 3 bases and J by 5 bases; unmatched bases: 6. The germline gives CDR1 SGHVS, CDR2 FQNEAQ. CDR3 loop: CASSLRSGRGETQYF. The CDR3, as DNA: TGTGCCAGCAGCTTGAGGAGCGGGAGGGGGGAGACCCAGTACTTC.

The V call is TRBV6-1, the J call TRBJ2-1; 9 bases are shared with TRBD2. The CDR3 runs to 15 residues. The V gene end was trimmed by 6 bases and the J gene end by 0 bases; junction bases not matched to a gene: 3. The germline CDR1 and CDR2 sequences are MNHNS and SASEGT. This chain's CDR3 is CASSFSGSSYNEQFF. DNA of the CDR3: TGTGCCAGCAGCTTTAGCGGGAGCTCCTACAATGAGCAGTTCTTC.

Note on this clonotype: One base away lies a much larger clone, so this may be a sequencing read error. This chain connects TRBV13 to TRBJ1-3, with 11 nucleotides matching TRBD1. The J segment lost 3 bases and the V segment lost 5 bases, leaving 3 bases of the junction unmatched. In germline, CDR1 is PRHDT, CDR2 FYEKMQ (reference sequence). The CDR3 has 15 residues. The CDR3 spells CASSPDRGLGNTIYF. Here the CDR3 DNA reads TGTGCCAGCAGCCCGGACAGGGGGCTTGGAAACACCATATATTTT.

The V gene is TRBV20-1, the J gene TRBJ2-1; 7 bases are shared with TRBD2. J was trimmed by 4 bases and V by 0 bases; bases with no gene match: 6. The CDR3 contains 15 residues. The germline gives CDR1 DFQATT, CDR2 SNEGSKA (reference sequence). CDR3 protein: CSARDTGGSYNEQFF. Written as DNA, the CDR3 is TGCAGTGCTAGAGATACGGGCGGGAGTTACAATGAGCAGTTCTTC.

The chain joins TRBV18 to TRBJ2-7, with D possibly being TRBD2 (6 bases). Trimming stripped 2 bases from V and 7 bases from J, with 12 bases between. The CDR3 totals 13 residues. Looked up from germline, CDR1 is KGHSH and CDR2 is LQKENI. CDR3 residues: CASSPNGGREQYF. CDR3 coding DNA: TGTGCCAGCTCACCAAACGGGGGTCGTGAGCAGTACTTC.

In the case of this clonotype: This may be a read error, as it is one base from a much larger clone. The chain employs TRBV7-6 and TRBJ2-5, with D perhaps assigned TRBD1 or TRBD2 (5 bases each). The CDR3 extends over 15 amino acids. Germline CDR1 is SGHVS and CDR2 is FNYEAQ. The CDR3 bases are TGTGCTAGCAGCTCTGGAAAGGGACCCCAAGAGACCCAGTACTTC. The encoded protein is CASSSGKGPQETQYF.

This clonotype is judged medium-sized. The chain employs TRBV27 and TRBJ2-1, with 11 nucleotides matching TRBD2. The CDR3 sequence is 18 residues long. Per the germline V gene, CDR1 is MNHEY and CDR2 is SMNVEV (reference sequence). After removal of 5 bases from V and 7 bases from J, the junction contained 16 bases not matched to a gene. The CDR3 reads CASSPLSQGLAVGNEQFF. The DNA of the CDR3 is TGTGCCAGCAGTCCCCTATCCCAGGGACTAGCGGTGGGTAATGAGCAGTTCTTC.

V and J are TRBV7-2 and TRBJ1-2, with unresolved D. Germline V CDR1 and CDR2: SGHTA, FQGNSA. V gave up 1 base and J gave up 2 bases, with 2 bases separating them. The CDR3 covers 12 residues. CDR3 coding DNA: TGTGCCAGCAGCTTAGTAAACTATGGCTACACCTTC. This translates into CASSLVNYGYTF.

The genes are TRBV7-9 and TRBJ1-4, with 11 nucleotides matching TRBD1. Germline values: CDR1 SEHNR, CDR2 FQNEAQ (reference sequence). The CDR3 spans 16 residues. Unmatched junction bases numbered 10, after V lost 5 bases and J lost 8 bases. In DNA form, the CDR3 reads TGTGCCAGCAGCCACCCCCTGGGACAGGGGGGGGAAAAACTGTTTTTT. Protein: CASSHPLGQGGEKLFF.

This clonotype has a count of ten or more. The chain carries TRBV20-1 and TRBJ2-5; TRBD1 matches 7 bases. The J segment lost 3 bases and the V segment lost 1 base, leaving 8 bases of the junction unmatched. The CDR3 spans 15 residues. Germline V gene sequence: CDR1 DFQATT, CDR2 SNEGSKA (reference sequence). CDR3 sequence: CSARGFRDRKETQYF. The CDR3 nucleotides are TGCAGTGCTAGAGGCTTCCGGGACAGAAAAGAGACCCAGTACTTC.

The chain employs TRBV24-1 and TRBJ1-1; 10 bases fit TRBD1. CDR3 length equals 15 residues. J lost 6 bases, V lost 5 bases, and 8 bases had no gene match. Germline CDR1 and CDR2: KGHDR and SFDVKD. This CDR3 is CATSASRDRGSEAFF. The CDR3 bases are TGTGCCACCAGTGCTAGTAGGGACAGGGGCTCTGAAGCTTTCTTT.

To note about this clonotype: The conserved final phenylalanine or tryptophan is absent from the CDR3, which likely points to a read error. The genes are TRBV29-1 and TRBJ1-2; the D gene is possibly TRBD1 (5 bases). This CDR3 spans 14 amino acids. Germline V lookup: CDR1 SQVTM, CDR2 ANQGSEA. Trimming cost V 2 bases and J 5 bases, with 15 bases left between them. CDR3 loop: CSVEKGMRAYGYTY. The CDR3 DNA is TGCAGCGTTGAAAAGGGGATGCGAGCTTATGGCTACACCTAC.

The CDR3 sequence is CASSDAFNEQFF. The CDR3 coding sequence is TGTGCCAGCAGTGATGCCTTCAATGAGCAGTTCTTC. The J gene is TRBJ2-1, the V gene TRBV6-1, with D hard to call. V was cut by 3 bases and J by 6 bases, with 6 bases left in between. The CDR3 consists of 12 residues. The germline gives CDR1 MNHNS, CDR2 SASEGT.

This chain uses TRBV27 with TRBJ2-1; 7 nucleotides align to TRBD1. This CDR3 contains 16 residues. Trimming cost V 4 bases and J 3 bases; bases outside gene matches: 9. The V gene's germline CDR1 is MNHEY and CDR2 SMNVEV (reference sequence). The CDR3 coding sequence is TGTGCCAGCAGTTCACGACAGGGAAGTTTCTACAATGAGCAGTTCTTC. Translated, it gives CASSSRQGSFYNEQFF.

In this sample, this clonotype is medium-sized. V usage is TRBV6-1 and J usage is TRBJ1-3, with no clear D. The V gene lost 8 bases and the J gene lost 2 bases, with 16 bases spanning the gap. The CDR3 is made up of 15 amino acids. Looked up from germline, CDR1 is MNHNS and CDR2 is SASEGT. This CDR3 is CASGPGFWPGNTIYF. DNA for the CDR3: TGTGCCAGCGGCCCAGGATTTTGGCCTGGAAACACCATATATTTT.

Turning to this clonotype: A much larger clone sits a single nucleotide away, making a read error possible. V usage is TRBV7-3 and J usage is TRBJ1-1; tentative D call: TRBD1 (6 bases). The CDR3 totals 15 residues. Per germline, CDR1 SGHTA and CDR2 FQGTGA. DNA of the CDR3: TGTGCCAACAGCCCACAGGGAGGGATGAACACTGAAGCTTTCTTT. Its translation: CANSPQGGMNTEAFF.

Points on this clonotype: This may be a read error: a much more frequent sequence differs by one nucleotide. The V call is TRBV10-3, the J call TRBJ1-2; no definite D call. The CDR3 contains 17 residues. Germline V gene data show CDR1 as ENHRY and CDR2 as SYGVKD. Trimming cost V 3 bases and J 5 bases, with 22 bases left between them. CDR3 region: CAISDPDQTQTKYGYTF. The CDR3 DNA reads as TGTGCCATCAGTGACCCAGACCAGACCCAGACGAAATATGGCTACACCTTC.

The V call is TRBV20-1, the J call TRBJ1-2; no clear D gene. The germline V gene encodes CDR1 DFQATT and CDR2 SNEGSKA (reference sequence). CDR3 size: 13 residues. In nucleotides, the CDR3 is TGCAGGAGTGCTTCGGGGTTGGACTATGGCTACACCTTC. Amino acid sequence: CRSASGLDYGYTF.

The CDR3 bases are TGCAGTGCTAGAGATCCCGGTACTCAGGGGGTGAACACTGAAGCTTTCTTT. Amino acid sequence: CSARDPGTQGVNTEAFF. The V gene is TRBV20-1, the J gene TRBJ1-1; 7 bases are a match to TRBD1. Trimming cost V 0 bases and J 0 bases; bases outside gene matches: 10. CDR1 is DFQATT and CDR2 is SNEGSKA in the germline V gene (reference sequence). The CDR3 sequence is 17 residues long.

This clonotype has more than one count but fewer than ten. CDR3 in amino acids: CASRWGNRENEQFF. The CDR3 DNA reads TGTGCCAGCAGATGGGGGAACAGGGAAAATGAGCAGTTCTTC. The chain carries TRBV6-1 and TRBJ2-1, with TRBD1 as a possible D gene (6 bases). This CDR3 region has 14 residues. Germline assignment: CDR1 MNHNS and CDR2 SASEGT. Trimming shortened V by 6 bases and J by 7 bases, and 16 bases separated the two germline ends.

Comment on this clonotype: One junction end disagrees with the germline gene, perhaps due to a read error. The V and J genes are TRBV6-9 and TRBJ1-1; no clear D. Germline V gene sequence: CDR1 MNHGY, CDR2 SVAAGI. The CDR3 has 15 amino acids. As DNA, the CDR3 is TGTGCCAGCAGTTACCGAAGTCACCTGAACACTGAGGCTTTCTTT. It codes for CASSYRSHLNTEAFF.

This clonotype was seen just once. CDR3 loop: CSARDSTLQETQYF. In nucleotides, the CDR3 is TGCAGTGCTAGAGATAGCACCCTCCAAGAGACCCAGTACTTC. The chain couples TRBV20-1 to TRBJ2-5; no clear D. Trimming shortened V by 0 bases and J by 1 base, and 9 bases separated the two germline ends. This CDR3 has 14 residues. Looked up from germline, CDR1 is DFQATT and CDR2 is SNEGSKA (reference sequence).

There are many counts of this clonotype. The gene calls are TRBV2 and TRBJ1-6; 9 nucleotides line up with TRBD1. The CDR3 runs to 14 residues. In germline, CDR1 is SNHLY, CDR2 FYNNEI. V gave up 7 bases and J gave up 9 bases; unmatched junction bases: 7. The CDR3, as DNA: TGTGCCAGCAACGGACAGGGGTTGGGTTCACCCCTCCACTTT. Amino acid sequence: CASNGQGLGSPLHF.

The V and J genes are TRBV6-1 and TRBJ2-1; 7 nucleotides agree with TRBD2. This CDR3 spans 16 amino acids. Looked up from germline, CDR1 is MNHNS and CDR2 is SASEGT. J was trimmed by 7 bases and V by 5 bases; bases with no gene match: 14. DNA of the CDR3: TGTGCCAGCAGTCACGTCGGGGGGTCGGCTTTGAATGAGCAGTTCTTC. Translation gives CASSHVGGSALNEQFF.

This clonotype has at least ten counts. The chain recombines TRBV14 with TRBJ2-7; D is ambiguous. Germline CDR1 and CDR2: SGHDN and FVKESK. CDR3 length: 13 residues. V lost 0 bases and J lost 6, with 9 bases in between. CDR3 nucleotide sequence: TGTGCCAGCAGCCAAGATTTAGCATCCGAGCAGTACTTC. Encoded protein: CASSQDLASEQYF.

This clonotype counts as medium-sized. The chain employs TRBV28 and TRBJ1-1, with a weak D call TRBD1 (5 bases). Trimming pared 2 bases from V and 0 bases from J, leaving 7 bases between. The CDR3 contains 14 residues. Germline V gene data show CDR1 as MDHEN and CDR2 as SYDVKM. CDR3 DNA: TGTGCCAGCAGTTTACGGGGCCTGAACACTGAAGCTTTCTTT. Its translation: CASSLRGLNTEAFF.

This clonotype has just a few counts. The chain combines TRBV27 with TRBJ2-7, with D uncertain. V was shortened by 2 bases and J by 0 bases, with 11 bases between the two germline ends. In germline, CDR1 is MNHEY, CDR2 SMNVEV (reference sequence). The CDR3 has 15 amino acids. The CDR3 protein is CASSLKTSGSYEQYF. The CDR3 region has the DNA TGTGCCAGCAGTTTAAAGACCTCGGGCTCCTACGAGCAGTACTTC.

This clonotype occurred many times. The DNA of the CDR3 is TGTGCCAGCAGCCGTATCCAGGAAAAACTGTTTTTT. Its protein product is CASSRIQEKLFF. The chain employs TRBV7-2 and TRBJ1-4; no clear D gene. The germline V gene has CDR1 SGHTA and CDR2 FQGNSA. The V end was cut by 5 bases, the J end by 8 bases, with 9 bases between. This CDR3 spans 12 amino acids.